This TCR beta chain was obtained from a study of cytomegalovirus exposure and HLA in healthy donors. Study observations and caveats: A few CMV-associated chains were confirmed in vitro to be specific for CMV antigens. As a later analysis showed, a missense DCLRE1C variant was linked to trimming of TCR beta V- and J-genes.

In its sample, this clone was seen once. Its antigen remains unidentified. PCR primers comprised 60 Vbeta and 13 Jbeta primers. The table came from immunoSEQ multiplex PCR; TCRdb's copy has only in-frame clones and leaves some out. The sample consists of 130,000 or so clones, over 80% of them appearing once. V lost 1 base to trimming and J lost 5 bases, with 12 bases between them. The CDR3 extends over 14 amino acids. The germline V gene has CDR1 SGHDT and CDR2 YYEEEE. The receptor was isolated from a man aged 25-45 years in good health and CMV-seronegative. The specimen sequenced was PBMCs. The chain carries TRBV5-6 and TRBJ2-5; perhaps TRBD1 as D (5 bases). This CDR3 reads CASSLPAGLETQYF. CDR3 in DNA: TGTGCCAGCAGCTTGCCCGCAGGGCTGGAGACCCAGTACTTC.